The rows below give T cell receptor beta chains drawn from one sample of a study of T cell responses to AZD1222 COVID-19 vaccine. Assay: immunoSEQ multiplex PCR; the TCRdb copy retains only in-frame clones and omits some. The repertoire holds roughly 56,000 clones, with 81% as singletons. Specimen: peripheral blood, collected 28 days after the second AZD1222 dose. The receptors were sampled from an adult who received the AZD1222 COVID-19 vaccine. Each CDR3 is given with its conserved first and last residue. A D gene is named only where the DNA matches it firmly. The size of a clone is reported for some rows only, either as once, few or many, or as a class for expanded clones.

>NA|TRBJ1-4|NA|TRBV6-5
CASSFPGEKLFF
TGTGCCAGCAGTTTCCCCGGGGAAAAACTGTTTTTT
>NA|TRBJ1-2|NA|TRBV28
CASISRRIYGYTF
TGTGCCAGCATTTCCCGACGGATTTATGGCTACACCTTC
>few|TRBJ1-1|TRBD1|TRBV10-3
CAITGDGQGNTEAFF
TGTGCCATCACCGGGGACGGACAGGGGAACACTGAAGCTTTCTTT
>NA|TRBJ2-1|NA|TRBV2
CASSSSASAYNEQFF
TGTGCCAGCAGCTCTAGCGCGTCGGCCTACAATGAGCAGTTCTTC
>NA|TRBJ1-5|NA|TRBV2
CASSEGGGQNQPQHF
TGTGCCAGCAGTGAAGGGGGTGGACAGAATCAGCCCCAGCATTTT
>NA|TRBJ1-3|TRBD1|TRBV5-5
CASSPYTGAVSGNTIYF
TGTGCCAGCAGCCCCTATACAGGGGCCGTCTCTGGAAACACCATATATTTT
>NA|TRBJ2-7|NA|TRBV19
CASSILPAYEQYF
TGTGCCAGTAGTATCCTACCGGCGTACGAGCAGTACTTC
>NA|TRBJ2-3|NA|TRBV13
CASSFLNTKTDTQYF
TGTGCCAGCAGCTTCTTAAACACTAAGACAGATACGCAGTATTTT
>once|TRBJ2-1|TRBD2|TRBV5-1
CASSRAGTSGRTYNEQFF
TGCGCCAGCAGCCGCGCGGGGACTAGCGGGAGGACCTACAATGAGCAGTTCTTC
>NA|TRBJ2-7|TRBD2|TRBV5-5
CASSVAPGLASYEQYF
TGTGCCAGCAGCGTTGCCCCGGGACTAGCGTCCTACGAGCAGTACTTC
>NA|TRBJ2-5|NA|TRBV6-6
CASSYSLETQYF
TGTGCCAGCAGTTACAGCCTAGAGACCCAGTACTTC
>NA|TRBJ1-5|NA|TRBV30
CAWSVTRVRQPQHF
TGTGCCTGGAGTGTGACCAGGGTCCGTCAGCCCCAGCATTTT
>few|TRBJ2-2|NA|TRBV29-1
CSVGGRVGTGELFF
TGCAGCGTTGGGGGCAGAGTAGGCACCGGGGAGCTGTTTTTT
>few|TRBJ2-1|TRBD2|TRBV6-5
CASSPPPDLADEQFF
TGTGCCAGCAGTCCCCCGCCTGACCTAGCGGATGAGCAGTTCTTC
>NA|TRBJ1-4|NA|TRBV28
CASSFGGAEKLFF
TGTGCCAGCAGTTTTGGGGGGGCGGAAAAACTGTTTTTT
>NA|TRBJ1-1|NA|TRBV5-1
CASSFQGLNTEAFF
TGCGCCAGCAGCTTCCAGGGTCTGAACACTGAAGCTTTCTTT
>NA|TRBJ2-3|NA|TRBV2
CASSVESTDTQYF
TGTGCCAGCAGTGTGGAGAGCACAGATACGCAGTATTTT
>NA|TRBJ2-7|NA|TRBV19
CASGHSYEQYF
TGTGCCAGCGGCCACTCCTACGAGCAGTACTTC
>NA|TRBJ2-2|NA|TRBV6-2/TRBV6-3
CASSYSFSIGELFF
TGTGCCAGCAGTTACTCGTTTAGCATCGGGGAGCTGTTTTTT
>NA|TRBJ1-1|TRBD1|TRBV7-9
CASSLGTGGIEAFF
TGTGCCAGCAGCTTAGGGACAGGGGGGATTGAAGCTTTCTTT